These T cell receptor beta chains were read from a single sample in a study of cytomegalovirus exposure and HLA in healthy donors. Clones were sequenced by immunoSEQ multiplex PCR, and TCRdb holds only the in-frame ones, with some missing. The sample holds nearly 200,000 clones. The sequencing input was PBMCs. Source of these receptors: a boy aged 10-17 years in good health and CMV-seronegative. Both conserved end residues are part of each CDR3. D genes are given only for firm matches.

V gene	J gene	D gene	CDR3 protein	CDR3 DNA
TRBV6-4	TRBJ2-2	-	CASSGTENTGELFF	TGTGCCAGCAGTGGGACAGAAAACACCGGGGAGCTGTTTTTT
TRBV27	TRBJ1-1	TRBD1	CASRGQGFSEAFF	TGTGCCAGCAGGGGACAGGGGTTTAGTGAAGCTTTCTTT
TRBV20-1	TRBJ2-5	TRBD1	CSAPVQGAQYF	TGCAGTGCTCCCGTCCAGGGGGCCCAGTACTTC
TRBV5-1	TRBJ1-5	TRBD1	CASSLGTGVTQPQHF	TGCGCCAGCAGCTTGGGGACAGGCGTCACTCAGCCCCAGCATTTT
TRBV11-2	TRBJ2-7	-	CASSLVKGVHEQYF	TGTGCCAGCAGCTTAGTTAAAGGGGTCCACGAGCAGTACTTC
TRBV7-8	TRBJ2-3	-	CASSYGYTVLSQPSRTDTQYF	TGTGCCAGCAGCTATGGGTACACGGTTCTGTCACAGCCGAGTCGCACAGATACGCAGTATTTT
TRBV14	TRBJ1-2	-	CASSQDRQAENLGYTF	TGTGCCAGCAGCCAAGATCGCCAGGCCGAGAATCTTGGCTACACCTTC
TRBV7-9	TRBJ1-1	-	CATQGGNTEAFF	TGTGCCACCCAGGGAGGGAACACTGAAGCTTTCTTT
TRBV19	TRBJ1-2	-	CASSIYINYGYTF	TGTGCCAGTAGTATTTATATTAACTATGGCTACACCTTC
TRBV18	TRBJ1-1	TRBD1	CASSQPDRGGTEAFF	TGTGCCAGCTCCCAACCGGACAGGGGGGGCACTGAAGCTTTCTTT
TRBV10-3	TRBJ2-3	TRBD1	CAISGLPGTGVTDTQYF	TGTGCCATCAGTGGGCTCCCCGGGACAGGGGTGACAGATACGCAGTATTTT
TRBV5-6	TRBJ1-1	-	CASSLGAETEAFF	TGTGCCAGCAGCTTGGGGGCCGAAACTGAAGCTTTCTTT
TRBV5-1	TRBJ2-3	-	CASSPTLATDTQYF	TGCGCCAGCAGCCCTACCCTAGCTACAGATACGCAGTATTTT
TRBV11-3	TRBJ1-1	TRBD1	CASSQGQGRPEAFF	TGTGCCAGCAGCCAAGGACAGGGGCGCCCTGAAGCTTTCTTT
TRBV7-2	TRBJ2-1	-	CASSLDWGSNEQFF	TGTGCCAGCAGCTTAGATTGGGGCAGCAATGAGCAGTTCTTC
TRBV27	TRBJ2-7	TRBD1	CASSLISSGTGGAYEQYF	TGTGCCAGCAGTTTAATTTCATCCGGGACAGGGGGCGCCTACGAGCAGTACTTC
TRBV10-1	TRBJ1-5	TRBD1	CASPNLQGMPQHF	TGCGCCAGCCCAAACCTACAGGGGATGCCCCAGCATTTT
TRBV11-2	TRBJ2-7	-	CASSLEAQAYYEQYF	TGTGCCAGCAGCTTAGAGGCACAGGCCTACTACGAGCAGTACTTC
TRBV7-9	TRBJ1-1	-	CASSLSRGDMNTEAFF	TGTGCCAGCAGCTTAAGCAGGGGAGATATGAACACTGAAGCTTTCTTT
TRBV5-1	TRBJ1-2	-	CASSHIGGYTF	TGCGCCAGCAGCCACATTGGTGGCTACACCTTC
TRBV20-1	TRBJ2-5	-	CSSFGGETQYF	TGCAGTAGTTTCGGGGGAGAGACCCAGTACTTC
TRBV28	TRBJ2-7	TRBD1	CASSLPWTGESEQYF	TGTGCCAGCAGTTTACCTTGGACAGGGGAAAGCGAGCAGTACTTC
TRBV28	TRBJ1-1	-	CASSPVWGVNTEAFF	TGTGCCAGCAGCCCGGTTTGGGGGGTGAACACTGAAGCTTTCTTT
TRBV13	TRBJ1-2	TRBD1	CASSSSSGQGSNYGYTF	TGTGCCAGCAGCTCCAGCTCGGGACAGGGATCTAACTATGGCTACACCTTC
TRBV20-1	TRBJ1-2	-	CSASNTYGYTF	TGCAGTGCTAGTAACACCTATGGCTACACCTTC
TRBV7-9	TRBJ1-1	-	CASSPGSEAFF	TGTGCCAGCAGCCCGGGTTCTGAAGCTTTCTTT
TRBV27	TRBJ2-1	-	CASSSLADRNSYNEQFF	TGTGCCAGCAGTTCGCTAGCGGACAGAAACTCCTACAATGAGCAGTTCTTC
TRBV5-6	TRBJ2-2	-	CASSPFRQGYLTGELFF	TGTGCCAGCAGCCCTTTTAGGCAGGGATATCTTACCGGGGAGCTGTTTTTT
TRBV6-1	TRBJ2-7	-	CASSEGQYYEQYF	TGTGCCAGCAGTGAAGGACAGTACTACGAGCAGTACTTC
TRBV7-2	TRBJ2-7	-	CASSWGGTGGYEQYF	TGTGCCAGCAGCTGGGGGGGGACAGGTGGCTACGAGCAGTACTTC
TRBV20-1	TRBJ2-7	-	CSALTGNEQYF	TGCAGTGCTTTAACAGGTAACGAGCAGTACTTC
TRBV19	TRBJ1-1	-	CASSIVTGNTEAFF	TGTGCCAGTAGTATAGTAACCGGGAACACTGAAGCTTTCTTT
TRBV6-6	TRBJ2-7	TRBD1	CASSYQQGSSYEQYF	TGTGCCAGCAGTTACCAACAGGGGAGCTCCTACGAGCAGTACTTC
TRBV4-1	TRBJ2-7	TRBD2	CASSQEVAGPSYEQYF	TGCGCCAGCAGCCAAGAAGTAGCGGGCCCCTCCTACGAGCAGTACTTC
TRBV2	TRBJ2-1	-	CASSEAGLYSYNEQFF	TGTGCCAGCAGTGAAGCAGGACTCTACAGCTACAATGAGCAGTTCTTC
TRBV5-1	TRBJ1-1	TRBD1	CASSGGDRGLGTEAFF	TGCGCCAGCAGCGGAGGGGACAGGGGGTTGGGCACTGAAGCTTTCTTT
TRBV5-1	TRBJ1-2	TRBD1	CASSLLRQGDIYGYTF	TGCGCCAGCAGCTTGCTGCGACAGGGCGACATCTATGGCTACACCTTC
TRBV27	TRBJ2-5	-	CASSLFSPAGAPKETQYF	TGTGCCAGCAGTTTATTTTCCCCGGCGGGGGCCCCTAAAGAGACCCAGTACTTC
TRBV6-1	TRBJ1-1	TRBD1	CASSGQGSDTEAFF	TGTGCCAGCAGTGGACAGGGGTCGGACACTGAAGCTTTCTTT
TRBV4-2	TRBJ1-6	-	CASSPEGIQSSYNSPLHF	TGTGCCAGCAGCCCGGAGGGAATACAAAGCTCCTATAATTCACCCCTCCACTTT
TRBV4-1	TRBJ2-7	-	CASSPTSDSMYEQYF	TGCGCCAGCAGCCCTACTTCCGATTCGATGTACGAGCAGTACTTC
TRBV14	TRBJ1-2	-	CASSPVLQSYGYTF	TGTGCCAGCAGCCCTGTGTTACAGAGTTATGGCTACACCTTC
TRBV10-3	TRBJ1-1	-	CAISDLTEAFF	TGTGCCATCAGTGATCTAACTGAAGCTTTCTTT
TRBV5-1	TRBJ1-4	-	CASSLVGPPAEKLFF	TGCGCCAGCAGCTTGGTGGGGCCGCCTGCCGAAAAACTGTTTTTT
TRBV7-2	TRBJ2-7	TRBD1	CASSRRLGTGSYEQYF	TGTGCCAGCAGCCGGCGGCTCGGGACAGGGTCCTACGAGCAGTACTTC
TRBV6-1	TRBJ2-7	TRBD1	CASSEWGTGTEQYF	TGTGCCAGCAGTGAATGGGGGACAGGGACCGAGCAGTACTTC